This T cell receptor beta chain originates from a study of T cell changes during pregnancy in multiple sclerosis. Unmatched junction bases numbered 5, after V lost 3 bases and J lost 7 bases. The CDR3 has 15 residues. CDR1 SGHAT and CDR2 FQDESV come from the germline V gene (reference sequence). This clone has only a few counts. Assay used: immunoSEQ multiplex PCR; TCRdb lists only in-frame clones, some missing. The sample includes about 77,000 clones, roughly 91% seen only once; the top ten take about 2.5%. The rearrangement uses TRBV11-1 and TRBJ2-1, with 11 positions matching TRBD2. This receptor was taken from a female donor in good health, enrolled as a control in a pregnancy study. Sample: peripheral blood, taken after pregnancy. CDR3 DNA sequence: TGTGCCAGCAGCTTTCAGACTAGCGGGGTAAATGAGCAGTTCTTC. This codes for CASSFQTSGVNEQFF.